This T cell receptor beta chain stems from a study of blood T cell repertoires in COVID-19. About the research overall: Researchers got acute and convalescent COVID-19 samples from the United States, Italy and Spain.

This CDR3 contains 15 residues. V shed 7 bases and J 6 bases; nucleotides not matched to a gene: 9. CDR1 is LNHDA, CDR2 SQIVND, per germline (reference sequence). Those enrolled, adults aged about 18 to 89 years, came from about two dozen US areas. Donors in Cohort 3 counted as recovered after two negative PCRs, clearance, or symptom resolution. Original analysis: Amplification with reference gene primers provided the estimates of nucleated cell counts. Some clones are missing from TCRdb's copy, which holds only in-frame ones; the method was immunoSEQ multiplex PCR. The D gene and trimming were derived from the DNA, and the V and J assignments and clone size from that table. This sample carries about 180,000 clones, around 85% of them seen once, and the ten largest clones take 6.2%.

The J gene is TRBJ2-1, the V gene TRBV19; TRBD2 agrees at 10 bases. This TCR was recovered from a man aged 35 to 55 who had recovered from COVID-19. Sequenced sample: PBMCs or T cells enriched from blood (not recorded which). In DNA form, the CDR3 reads TGTGCCAGTACTAGCGGGAGAAGCCCCTTCAATGAGCAGTTCTTC. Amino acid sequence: CASTSGRSPFNEQFF.